This is a list of T cell receptor beta chains from one sample in a study of OX40 agonist ivuxolimab in advanced cancers. Sequencing was performed with immunoSEQ multiplex PCR; in TCRdb, only in-frame clones are kept and a portion is missing. The sample carries 150,000 to 180,000 clones, roughly 92% recorded once. The source was CD4+ or CD8+ T cells sorted from blood, collected in a trial of the OX40 agonist ivuxolimab. These receptors all stem from an adult with an advanced solid tumor such as melanoma, head and neck, liver or kidney cancer. CDR3s include the opening cysteine and the closing phenylalanine or tryptophan. The order of the fields is V gene, clone size, J gene, D gene, CDR3 DNA, CDR3 protein. The D gene is left open where the match is weak. Clone size is not always given. Where it is, it says once, few, many or a class for expanded clones.

>TRBV7-2|.|TRBJ2-5|TRBD2
TGTGCCAGCAGCGGACTAGCGGGGCTCCAAGAGACCCAGTACTTC
CASSGLAGLQETQYF
>TRBV29-1|.|TRBJ1-2|.
TGCAGCGTGAGGAGGCCTGCCTATGGCTACACCTTC
CSVRRPAYGYTF
>TRBV5-6|.|TRBJ1-4|.
TGTGCCAGCAGCCAACTTGAAAGATCATGGGAAAAACTGTTTTTT
CASSQLERSWEKLFF
>TRBV7-2|.|TRBJ2-1|TRBD2
TGTGCCAGCAGCTTAGGGCCAGCGGGAGGGGAGTATGAGCAGTTCTTC
CASSLGPAGGEYEQFF
>TRBV19|.|TRBJ1-4|TRBD1
TGTGCCAGTAGTCGTCGACAGGGTGCCGAAAAACTGTTTTTT
CASSRRQGAEKLFF
>TRBV4-3|.|TRBJ2-2|.
TGCGCCAGCAGTGCCCTGAGAACCGGGGAGCTGTTTTTT
CASSALRTGELFF
>TRBV9|once|TRBJ2-3|.
TGTGCCAGCAGCGTAGCTACGAGGGCGGGCGTTGGAGATACGCAGTATTTT
CASSVATRAGVGDTQYF
>TRBV18|.|TRBJ1-3|TRBD1
TGTGCCAGCTCACCACGGACAGGGGGCTCGAACACCATATATTTT
CASSPRTGGSNTIYF
>TRBV5-6|once|TRBJ2-2|TRBD2
TGTGCCAGCAGCTTGGCCCCTAGCGGGAGTACTGGGGAGCTGTTTTTT
CASSLAPSGSTGELFF
>TRBV9|.|TRBJ2-1|.
TGTGCCAGCAGCGTAGGAATGTCCTCCTACAATGAGCAGTTCTTC
CASSVGMSSYNEQFF
>TRBV6-1|.|TRBJ1-5|.
TGTGCCAGCAGTGACTGGCAGGCTAGCAATCAGCCCCAGCATTTT
CASSDWQASNQPQHF
>TRBV5-4|.|TRBJ2-1|TRBD1
TGTGCCAGCAGCTTGGCCGACAGGGGCTCCTACAATGAGCAGTTCTTC
CASSLADRGSYNEQFF
>TRBV10-3|.|TRBJ2-5|.
TGCGCCATCAGTGAACCGCTAGCAAGAGAGACCCAGTACTTC
CAISEPLARETQYF
>TRBV2|.|TRBJ2-1|.
TGTGCCAGCAGTCCGAGGGTAAGCTCCTACAATGAGCAGTTCTTC
CASSPRVSSYNEQFF
>TRBV25-1|once|TRBJ2-1|TRBD2
TGTGCCAGCAGTGAGGGACTAGCGGGGGCGGGGAATGAGCAGTTCTTC
CASSEGLAGAGNEQFF
>TRBV27|.|TRBJ2-1|TRBD1
TGTGCCAGCAGACGGACAGGGGATATTGGAGACAATGAGCAGTTCTTC
CASRRTGDIGDNEQFF
>TRBV5-8|once|TRBJ1-5|.
TGTGCCAGCATCCTCGGGACCGGTAGCAATCAGCCCCAGCATTTT
CASILGTGSNQPQHF
>TRBV10-3|.|TRBJ2-3|.
TGTGCCATCAGTGGCCCGGCGGGGAGGGATACGCAGTATTTT
CAISGPAGRDTQYF
>TRBV18|.|TRBJ2-7|.
TGTGCCAGCTCACCACCAGGTTTTCCGGGGGCGAGCTCCTACGAGCAGTACTTC
CASSPPGFPGASSYEQYF
>TRBV6-5|.|TRBJ2-7|TRBD2
TGTGCCAGCACCCACCTATCTAGCGGGGGCTACGAGCAGTACTTC
CASTHLSSGGYEQYF
>TRBV25-1|.|TRBJ2-5|TRBD2
TGTGCCAGCAGTGAATCGGTGGGCAGCGGCGGGGGAAAGGAGACCCAGTACTTC
CASSESVGSGGGKETQYF
>TRBV7-9|.|TRBJ1-1|.
TGTGCCAGCAGCCATGGACGGTCGAACACTGAAGCTTTCTTT
CASSHGRSNTEAFF
>TRBV10-3|.|TRBJ1-1|.
TGTGCCATCAGTGATGACACGAACACTGAAGCTTTCTTT
CAISDDTNTEAFF
>TRBV18|.|TRBJ1-2|TRBD1
TGTGCCAGCTCACCACGGACAGGGAATTACTATGGCTACACCTTC
CASSPRTGNYYGYTF
>TRBV7-8|.|TRBJ1-5|TRBD1
TGTGCCAGCAGCTCCCTGGGACAGGGATATCAGCCCCAGCATTTT
CASSSLGQGYQPQHF
>TRBV11-2|.|TRBJ2-7|.
TGTGCCAGCAGCTTAAGTCGGGGTCAAGCCTCACGCGAGCAGTACTTC
CASSLSRGQASREQYF
>TRBV6-1|once|TRBJ2-2|.
TGTGCCAGCAGTTCTACCACCGGGGAGCTGTTTTTT
CASSSTTGELFF
>TRBV29-1|.|TRBJ1-2|.
TGCAGCGTTGAAGCCCGCCTGAGCGGACATGGCTACACCTTC
CSVEARLSGHGYTF
>TRBV6-5|.|TRBJ1-2|.
TGTGCCAGCAGTTACCGCCAGGGCTATGGCTACACCTTC
CASSYRQGYGYTF
>TRBV18|.|TRBJ2-7|.
TGTGCCAGCTCACCAACCGGGACTCACTACGAGCAGTACTTC
CASSPTGTHYEQYF
>TRBV9|.|TRBJ1-5|.
TGTGCCAGCAGCCCCGGAAGGTCGTATAGCAATCAGCCCCAGCATTTT
CASSPGRSYSNQPQHF
>TRBV5-4|.|TRBJ2-3|.
TGTGCCAGCAGCTTGAGCGGGAGCACAGATACGCAGTATTTT
CASSLSGSTDTQYF
>TRBV5-1|.|TRBJ2-2|.
TGCGCCAGCAGCTTGGACGCGTTAGCAGGACGGTACACCGGGGAGCTGTTTTTT
CASSLDALAGRYTGELFF
>TRBV4-3|.|TRBJ2-2|TRBD1
TGCGCCAGCAGCCAAGACCCACCGGGACAGGGGGCGGCCCGGCCCGGGGAGCTGTTTTTT
CASSQDPPGQGAARPGELFF
>TRBV6-5|.|TRBJ2-3|TRBD2
TGTGCCAGCAGCCGACGGACTAGCGTGACGGATACGCAGTATTTT
CASSRRTSVTDTQYF
>TRBV5-6|.|TRBJ2-7|.
TGTGCCAGCAGCTCCCGGACATACTACGAGCAGTACTTC
CASSSRTYYEQYF
>TRBV4-3|.|TRBJ2-5|.
TGCGCCAGCAGCCAATCAGGGGGGGAGACCCAGTACTTC
CASSQSGGETQYF
>TRBV11-2|.|TRBJ1-2|.
TGTGCCAGCAGCCCTTTTATGCGGGACTATGGCTACACCTTC
CASSPFMRDYGYTF
>TRBV6-4|.|TRBJ2-1|TRBD1
TGTGCCAGCAGTGAAGGGGGACAGGGGGCCGGGGAGCAGTTCTTC
CASSEGGQGAGEQFF
>TRBV11-2|.|TRBJ1-2|.
TGTGCCAGCAGCCCGGTCGGGGTGAGCGGCTACACCTTC
CASSPVGVSGYTF
>TRBV10-3|.|TRBJ2-6|.
TGTGCCATCGGGCTAAGGGTCACTCTCTCTGGGGCCAACGTCCTGACTTTC
CAIGLRVTLSGANVLTF
>TRBV7-9|.|TRBJ1-2|.
TGTGCCAGCAGCCTCGTCTCCTTC
CASSLVSF
>TRBV9|once|TRBJ2-1|.
TGTGCCAGCAGCGTAAAGGGGGGCGGGAGCCCCTACAATGAGCAGTTCTTC
CASSVKGGGSPYNEQFF
>TRBV19|few|TRBJ1-2|TRBD1
TGTGCCAGTAGTACGGGACAGGGGAAGGGCTATGGCTACACCTTC
CASSTGQGKGYGYTF
>TRBV6-5|.|TRBJ2-7|.
TGTGCCAGCATCGACACCAACTCCTACGAGCAGTACTTC
CASIDTNSYEQYF
>TRBV10-1|.|TRBJ1-3|.
TGCGCCAGCAGTGAGGGAAACACCATATATTTT
CASSEGNTIYF
>TRBV6-6|.|TRBJ2-1|TRBD2
TGTGCCAGCAGTCCGCGGACTAGCGGGGTGGGGTTCTTC
CASSPRTSGVGFF
>TRBV7-6|few|TRBJ1-1|.
TGTGCCAGCAGCTTGGGACGGAACACTGAAGCTTTCTTT
CASSLGRNTEAFF
>TRBV19|.|TRBJ2-1|.
TGTGCCAGTATAGGGCGGGCCTACAATGAGCAGTTCTTC
CASIGRAYNEQFF
>TRBV19|.|TRBJ2-7|.
TGTGCCAGTAGTATGACACAGGGTAACGAGCAGTACTTC
CASSMTQGNEQYF
>TRBV18|.|TRBJ2-2|.
TGTGCCAGCTCACCGGACAACGCGAACACCGGGGAGCTGTTTTTT
CASSPDNANTGELFF
>TRBV2|few|TRBJ1-2|TRBD1
TGTGCCAGCAGTCTGGACAGGGATTCCGGTGGCTACACCTTC
CASSLDRDSGGYTF
>TRBV6-5|once|TRBJ2-7|.
TGTGCCAGCAGTAACAGGGTTCACGAGCAGTACTTC
CASSNRVHEQYF
>TRBV5-1|.|TRBJ2-3|TRBD2
TGCGCCAGCAGCGCACTAGCGGGGGGGGCCGGTGATACGCAGTATTTT
CASSALAGGAGDTQYF
>TRBV5-1|.|TRBJ2-3|.
TGCGCCAGCAGCTTGAGTGCCAGGCTTACTTACACAGATACGCAGTATTTT
CASSLSARLTYTDTQYF
>TRBV7-9|.|TRBJ2-5|TRBD1
TGTGCCAGCAGCTCGACCTTGGACAGGGTGTGGGAGACCCAGTACTTC
CASSSTLDRVWETQYF
>TRBV4-1|.|TRBJ2-7|.
TGCGCCAGCAGCCAAGAAGGGGTTTCAATGATGTCCACCTCCTACGAGCAGTACTTC
CASSQEGVSMMSTSYEQYF
>TRBV28|.|TRBJ1-5|.
TGTGCCAGCAGTTCCGAGCCGACACAGCATTTT
CASSSEPTQHF